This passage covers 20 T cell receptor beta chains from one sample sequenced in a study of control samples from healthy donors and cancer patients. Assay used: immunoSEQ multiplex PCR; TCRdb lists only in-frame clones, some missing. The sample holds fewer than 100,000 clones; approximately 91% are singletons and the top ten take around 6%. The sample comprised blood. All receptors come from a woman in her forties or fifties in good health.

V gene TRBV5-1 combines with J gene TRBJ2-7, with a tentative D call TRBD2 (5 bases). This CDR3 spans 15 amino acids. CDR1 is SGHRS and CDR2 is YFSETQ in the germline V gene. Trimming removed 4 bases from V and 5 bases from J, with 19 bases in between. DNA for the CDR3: TGCGCCAGCAGCCGTAGCGAGGGCCTGGCGAACGAGCAGTACTTC. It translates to CASSRSEGLANEQYF.

The CDR3 is CAISERDRAAYEQYF. In DNA, the CDR3 is TGTGCCATCAGTGAAAGGGACAGGGCGGCCTACGAGCAGTACTTC. The chain uses TRBV10-3 and TRBJ2-7; 9 bases are a match to TRBD1. There are 15 residues in the CDR3. V gave up 3 bases and J gave up 2 bases; unmatched junction bases: 5. Germline V gene lookup returns CDR1 ENHRY and CDR2 SYGVKD.

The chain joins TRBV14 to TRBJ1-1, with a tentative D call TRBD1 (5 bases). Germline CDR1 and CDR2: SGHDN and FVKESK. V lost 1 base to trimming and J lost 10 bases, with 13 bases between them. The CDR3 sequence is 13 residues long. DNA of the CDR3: TGTGCCAGCAGCCAAGCGACCGGGACCGCAGCTTTCTTT. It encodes CASSQATGTAAFF.

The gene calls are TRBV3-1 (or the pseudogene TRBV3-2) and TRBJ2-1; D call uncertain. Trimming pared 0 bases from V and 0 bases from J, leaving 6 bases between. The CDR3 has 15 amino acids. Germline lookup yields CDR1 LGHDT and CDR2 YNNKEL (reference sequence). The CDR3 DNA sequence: TGTGCCAGCAGCCAAGATACCGGCTCCTACAATGAGCAGTTCTTC. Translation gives CASSQDTGSYNEQFF.

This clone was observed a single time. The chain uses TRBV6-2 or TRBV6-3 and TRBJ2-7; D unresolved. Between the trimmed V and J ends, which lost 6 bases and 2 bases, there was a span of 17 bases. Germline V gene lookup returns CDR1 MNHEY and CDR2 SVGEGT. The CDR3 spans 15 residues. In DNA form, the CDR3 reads TGTGCCAGCAGCCTCCAATCCATCCCAACCTACGAGCAGTACTTC. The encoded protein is CASSLQSIPTYEQYF.

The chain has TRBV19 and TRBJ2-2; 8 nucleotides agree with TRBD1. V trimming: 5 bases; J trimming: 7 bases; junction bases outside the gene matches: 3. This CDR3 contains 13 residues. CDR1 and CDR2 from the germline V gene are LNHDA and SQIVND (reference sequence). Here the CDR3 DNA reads TGTGCCAGTAGTGGACAGGGCCACGGGGAGCTGTTTTTT. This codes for CASSGQGHGELFF.

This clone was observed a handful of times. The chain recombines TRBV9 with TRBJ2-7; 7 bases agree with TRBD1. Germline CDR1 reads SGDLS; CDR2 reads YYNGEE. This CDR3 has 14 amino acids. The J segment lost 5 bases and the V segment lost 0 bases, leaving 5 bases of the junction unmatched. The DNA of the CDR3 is TGTGCCAGCAGCGTAGAAACAGGGGACCACGAGCAGTACTTC. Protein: CASSVETGDHEQYF.

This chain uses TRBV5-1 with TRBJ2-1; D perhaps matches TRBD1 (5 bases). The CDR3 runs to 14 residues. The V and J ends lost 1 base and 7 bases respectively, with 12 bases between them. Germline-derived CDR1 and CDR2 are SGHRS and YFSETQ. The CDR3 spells CASSLTGNMNEQFF. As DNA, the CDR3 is TGCGCCAGCAGCTTGACAGGTAATATGAATGAGCAGTTCTTC.

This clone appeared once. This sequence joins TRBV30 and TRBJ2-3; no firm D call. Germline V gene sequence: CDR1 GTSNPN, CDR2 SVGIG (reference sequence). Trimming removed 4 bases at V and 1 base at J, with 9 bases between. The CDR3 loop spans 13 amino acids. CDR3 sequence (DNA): TGTGCCTGGACTGGATCCCGCACAGATACGCAGTATTTT. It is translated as CAWTGSRTDTQYF.

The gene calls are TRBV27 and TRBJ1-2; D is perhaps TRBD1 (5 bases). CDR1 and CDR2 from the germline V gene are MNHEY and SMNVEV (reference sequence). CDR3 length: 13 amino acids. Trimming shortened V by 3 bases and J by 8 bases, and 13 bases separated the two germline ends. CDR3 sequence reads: CASSFRPGFGYTF. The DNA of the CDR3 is TGTGCCAGCAGTTTCCGTCCAGGGTTCGGCTACACCTTC.

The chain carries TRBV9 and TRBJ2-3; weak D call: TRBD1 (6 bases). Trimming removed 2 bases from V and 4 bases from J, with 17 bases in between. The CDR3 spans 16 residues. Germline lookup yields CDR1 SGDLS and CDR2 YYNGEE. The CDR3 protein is CASSVGWGPGSDTQYF. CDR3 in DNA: TGTGCCAGCAGCGTCGGATGGGGGCCTGGGTCAGATACGCAGTATTTT.

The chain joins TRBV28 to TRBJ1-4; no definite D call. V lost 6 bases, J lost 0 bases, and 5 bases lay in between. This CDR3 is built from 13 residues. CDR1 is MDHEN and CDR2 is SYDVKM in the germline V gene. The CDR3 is CASSLTTNEKLFF. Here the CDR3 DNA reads TGTGCCAGCAGCTTGACAACTAATGAAAAACTGTTTTTT.

The DNA for the CDR3 is TGTGCCAGCAGTTTAACAGGGGGCGCTTTCTTT. Translated, it gives CASSLTGGAFF. The V call is TRBV6-5, the J call TRBJ1-1, with 9 bases aligning to TRBD1. Looked up from germline, CDR1 is MNHEY and CDR2 is SVGAGI. With V trimmed by 4 bases and J by 11 bases, 2 bases remained unmatched. The CDR3 sequence is 11 residues long.

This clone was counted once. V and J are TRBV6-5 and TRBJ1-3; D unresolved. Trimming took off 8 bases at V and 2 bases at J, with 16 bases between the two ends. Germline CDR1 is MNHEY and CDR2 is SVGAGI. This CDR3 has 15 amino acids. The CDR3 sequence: CASCRTLLTGNTIYF. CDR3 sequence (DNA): TGTGCCAGCTGCAGGACGCTGCTCACTGGAAACACCATATATTTT.

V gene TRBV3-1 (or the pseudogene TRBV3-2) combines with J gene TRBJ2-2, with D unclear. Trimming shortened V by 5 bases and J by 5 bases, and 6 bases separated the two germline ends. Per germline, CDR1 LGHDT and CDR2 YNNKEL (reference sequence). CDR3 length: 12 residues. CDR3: CASSTGTGELFF. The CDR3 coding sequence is TGTGCCAGCAGCACCGGGACCGGGGAGCTGTTTTTT.

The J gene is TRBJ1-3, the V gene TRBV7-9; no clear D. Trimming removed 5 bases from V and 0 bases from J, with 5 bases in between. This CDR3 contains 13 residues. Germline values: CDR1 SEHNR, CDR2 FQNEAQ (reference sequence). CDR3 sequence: CASSLGSGNTIYF. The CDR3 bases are TGTGCCAGCAGCCTAGGCTCTGGAAACACCATATATTTT.

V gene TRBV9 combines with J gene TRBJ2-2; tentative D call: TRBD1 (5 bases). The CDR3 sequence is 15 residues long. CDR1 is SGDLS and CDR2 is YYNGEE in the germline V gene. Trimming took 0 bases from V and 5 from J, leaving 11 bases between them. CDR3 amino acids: CASSVGGAQTGELFF. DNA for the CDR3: TGTGCCAGCAGCGTAGGTGGGGCGCAAACCGGGGAGCTGTTTTTT.

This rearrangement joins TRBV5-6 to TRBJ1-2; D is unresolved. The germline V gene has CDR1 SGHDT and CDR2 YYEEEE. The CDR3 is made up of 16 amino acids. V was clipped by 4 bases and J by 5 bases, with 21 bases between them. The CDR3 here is CASSPIPGSHVYGYTF. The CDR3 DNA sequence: TGTGCCAGCAGCCCAATTCCGGGATCCCATGTTTATGGCTACACCTTC.

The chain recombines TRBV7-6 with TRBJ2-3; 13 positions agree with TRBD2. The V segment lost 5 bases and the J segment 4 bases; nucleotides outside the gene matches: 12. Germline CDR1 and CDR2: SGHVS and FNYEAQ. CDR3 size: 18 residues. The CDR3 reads CASSPGTSGETFADTQYF. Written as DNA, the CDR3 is TGTGCCAGCAGCCCTGGGACTAGCGGGGAGACCTTCGCAGATACGCAGTATTTT.

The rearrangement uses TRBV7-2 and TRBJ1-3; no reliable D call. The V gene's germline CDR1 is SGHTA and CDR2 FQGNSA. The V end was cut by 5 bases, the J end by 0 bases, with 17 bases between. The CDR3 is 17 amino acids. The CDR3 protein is CASSRIGQINSGNTIYF. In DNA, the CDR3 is TGTGCCAGCAGCCGTATCGGCCAGATTAACTCTGGAAACACCATATATTTT.